This T cell receptor beta chain was sequenced during a study of Graves' ophthalmopathy and Graves' hyperthyroidism. RNA served as the template for amplifying TCR beta CDR3 regions. In the first round, RT-PCR was carried out with HTBI primers, and a multiplex PCR formed the second round. Each CDR3 protein is one row after TCRdb ran MiXCR on the multiplex PCR reads. The sample holds 400,000 or so distinct CDR3 sequences, just over 15% seen once. This CDR3 has 15 amino acids. CDR1 and CDR2 from the germline V gene are SQVTM and ANQGSEA. J gave up 2 bases and V 1 base, and 4 bases lay outside the gene matches. This clonotype appeared many times.

This chain connects TRBV29-1 to TRBJ2-5; 10 nucleotides line up with TRBD2. This receptor was obtained from a woman aged 18-29 years with stable Graves' hyperthyroidism. Sequencing was performed on peripheral blood. CDR3 residues: CSVEAGLAVQETQYF. The CDR3 bases are TGCAGCGTTGAAGCTGGACTAGCGGTTCAAGAGACCCAGTACTTC.